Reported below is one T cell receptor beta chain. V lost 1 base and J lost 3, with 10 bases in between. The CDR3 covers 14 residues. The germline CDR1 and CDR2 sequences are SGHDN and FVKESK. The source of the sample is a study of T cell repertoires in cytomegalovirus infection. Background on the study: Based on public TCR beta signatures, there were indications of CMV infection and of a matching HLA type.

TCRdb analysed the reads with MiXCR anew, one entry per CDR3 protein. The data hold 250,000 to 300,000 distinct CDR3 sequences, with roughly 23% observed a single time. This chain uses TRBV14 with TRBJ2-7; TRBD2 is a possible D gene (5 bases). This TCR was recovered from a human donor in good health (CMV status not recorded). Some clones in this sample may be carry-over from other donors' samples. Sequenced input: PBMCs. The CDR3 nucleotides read TGTGCCAGCAGCCAAGGACTGGGAGTCTACGAGCAGTACTTC. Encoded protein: CASSQGLGVYEQYF. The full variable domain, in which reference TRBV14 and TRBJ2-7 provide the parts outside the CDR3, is EAGVTQFPSHSVIEKGQTVTLRCDPISGHDNLYWYRRVMGKEIKFLLHFVKESKQDESGMPNNRFLAERTGGTYSTLKVQPAELEDSGVYFCASSQGLGVYEQYFGPGTRLTVT.